What follows describes a single T cell receptor (beta chain). No antigen is known for it. The input lacks base qualities; no much larger clone sits a single base away. This sample stems from a study of cytomegalovirus exposure and HLA in healthy donors (dated by TCRdb to 2015 to 2018). Background on the whole study: An earlier analysis of 587 of the donors reported about 280 Gb of sequence data and 117 million unique TCR beta sequences obtained from about 180 million T cells. A later analysis re-analyzed previously published TCR beta repertoires from 500 to 700 donors and added high-resolution HLA genotyping to study TCR occurrence patterns. The study used immunosequencing to profile the T cell repertoires of several hundred subjects and linked those repertoires to cytomegalovirus serostatus. Rather than using new phenotypic data, the later analysis identified candidate immune exposures from TCR beta sequences and from how often those sequences occurred across donors. Among the roughly 400 genotyped donors, around 81% belonged to the genetic ancestry cluster associated with self-reported Caucasian donors. Roughly 300 gigabases of sequencing data and 70 million to 85 million unique TCR sequences were included in an early release covering 500 to 750 HLA-typed donors. Alongside the repertoire data, information on donor age, sex, ethnicity and CMV serostatus was compiled. Class I and class II HLA loci were covered by the typing at four-digit resolution. Typing coverage differed by locus: A, B, C, DRB1 and DQB1 were typed in about 620-640 donors, DQA1 in 522, DPA1 in around 600, and DPB1 in 450 to 480. In a later genetic analysis, genome-wide SNP genotypes for about three fifths of the 666 donors were used, and that subset was treated as a discovery cohort. The study aimed to test whether signatures of past pathogen exposure could be identified by cataloging public T cell receptors. An earlier analysis of several hundred of the donors used high-throughput TCR beta sequencing to judge whether each TCR beta V gene segment behaved as functional or pseudogenic. High-throughput TCR immunosequencing, statistical association of individual TCRs with disease status, and machine learning were combined to predict cytomegalovirus infection status. Across approximately 400 genotyped donors of the cohort, an average of about 250,000 unique TCR beta nucleotide sequences per donor were sequenced, and roughly 20% of those sequences were non-productive. All discovery cohort repertoires had been generated using a single sequencing platform. Besides the first cohort of about 730 subjects, a separate validation cohort made up of 120 or so different subjects was used. Several DR-DQ haplotypes were handled as single units for association and clustering because linkage in the cohort was strong. Overall results and qualifications from the work: For the cohort, immune exposure information was limited to CMV serostatus. Presence/absence analyses assumed roughly uniform sequencing depth across donors, an assumption that may not hold. This cohort had only TCR beta chains sequenced, and the lack of alpha or paired-chain data limited which features could be detected. In a later analysis, HLA-associated TCR beta chains were found to be more clonally expanded and to have lower generation probabilities than equally common non-associated chains. A total of 150 or so TCR beta chains were listed by the study as associated with cytomegalovirus. In a later genetic analysis, a missense DCLRE1C variant was associated with V-gene and J-gene trimming of TCR beta chains, and the association was replicated in an independent cohort. In an earlier analysis of some 500 of the donors, most TCR beta V segments appeared in productive rearrangements about 87% or about 30% of the time, broadly matching IMGT annotations. In a later analysis, several top co-occurrence clusters were reported to appear linked to parvovirus B19, influenza, CMV and Epstein-Barr virus. Correlated functional status among segregating V segments might be attributable to linkage disequilibrium, but an unknown experimental factor could not be ruled out. HLA typing was unavailable for some donors at each locus, so association tests used only the typed subset. The authors suggested that the approach could potentially be generalized to other disease states and immunological phenotypes. A later analysis found that most CMV-associated TCR beta chains appeared HLA-restricted, with HLA associations seemingly driven largely by CMV exposure. In vitro tests confirmed that a few of the cytomegalovirus-associated TCR beta chains recognize cytomegalovirus antigens. According to a later genetic analysis, donors in an Asian-associated ancestry cluster had fewer N-insertions in productive TCRs than the approximately 610-donor mean. Strong co-occurrence of HLA alleles, especially DR and DQ, made assigning TCR associations to individual alleles difficult. Specific HLA alleles were associated with 15,000 to 20,000 TCR beta sequences at a false discovery rate of 0.05 in a later analysis. Most TCR sequences were observed very rarely across donors, whereas some public TCRs were present in many individuals. In both the original and validation cohorts, the classifier was reported to diagnose cytomegalovirus status with high specificity and sensitivity. A further reported finding was that TCR beta sequences accurately predicted the HLA-A and HLA-B alleles for most subjects in the first cohort. A group of highly shared sequence variants was considered likely to be a technical artifact of the sequencing pipeline. In a later analysis, the rate of TCR association differed among HLA loci, with DRB1 alleles having the most associated TCRs and HLA-C alleles having the fewest. Some IMGT-functional V segments, including TRBV6-2 and TRBV6-3, could not be told apart with the 87-base-pair reads, so those segments were excluded. Because counts were too low, about 18 rarely observed V segments, including chromosome 9 orphons, were excluded from the earlier analysis of about 500 of the donors.

The cohort comprised hundreds of healthy bone marrow donors. All cohort members were sampled while nominally healthy, although unrecorded immune exposures were likely present. The donor tested CMV seropositive, placing the donor among the 290 or so seropositive members of the cohort. Every donor gave a peripheral blood sample, and the peripheral blood mononuclear cells from that sample were used for TCR beta sequencing. Genomic DNA was extracted from the blood cell samples with the Qiagen DNeasy Blood Extraction Kit. CDR3 length: 12 amino acids, cysteine to phenylalanine. The only DNA kept is the CDR3, 36 bases in frame from the first base. The germline V gene encodes CDR1 SGHAT and CDR2 FQNNGV. V is pared back by 3 bases and J by 5 bases, with 7 bases lying between the germline termini. Receptor libraries were prepared by the immunoSEQ multiplex PCR assay. A mixture of 60 forward primers for TCR Vbeta segments and 13 reverse primers for TCR Jbeta segments was used in the multiplex PCR. The CDR3 region of rearranged TCR beta genes was amplified from genomic DNA by a multiplex PCR assay. The amplified TCR beta libraries were sequenced on the Illumina HiSeq System as 87-base-pair reads. In the paper's pipeline: Across the roughly 640 repertoires, a later analysis counted approximately 75 million unique TCR beta chains, 8.5 million to 12 million of which were shared by at least two donors. Raw reads were error-corrected and collapsed into unique sequences with a nearest-neighbor algorithm that merged closely related sequences to remove PCR and sequencing errors. To assign V, D and J gene segments, CDR3 sequences were aligned to IMGT reference sequences. For a sequence to be retained, at least a six-nucleotide match to both a V gene segment and a J gene segment was required. Rearrangements were classified as productive when the CDR3 lacked stop codons and remained in frame with V and J, and all other rearrangements were classified as non-productive. CDR3 was defined by IMGT convention, running from the second conserved V-encoded cysteine to the conserved J-encoded phenylalanine. The earlier analysis of some 550 of the donors excluded any sequence lacking an unambiguous match to a single V gene segment. An earlier analysis of a few hundred of the donors called V segments functional above 56.7% productive rearrangements and segregating when the between-donor standard deviation exceeded 5%. A statistical classification framework was built to diagnose cytomegalovirus status from the catalog of TCR beta chain sequences. V and J gene assignment, in a later analysis, came from comparing TCR nucleotide sequences with IMGT/GENE-DB human TR gene sequences. A later analysis assigned CDR3 sequences and most-parsimonious VDJ recombination scenarios with the TCRdist pipeline. In a later analysis, every TCR beta chain was defined by the combination of its CDR3 amino acid sequence and its V-gene family, and reads without a unique V-gene family were dropped. As a way to deal with suspected cross-contamination and a sequencing artifact, a later analysis dropped 450 to 600 nucleotide sequences that were highly shared and had low generation probability. For each public chain, a later analysis derived a clonal expansion index from normalized ranks of inferred template counts within each repertoire. Generation probabilities in a later analysis came from a VDJ recombination model fitted to out-of-frame rearrangements, and those results were checked against IGoR. A later analysis scored TCR-TCR, TCR-HLA and TCR-CMV co-occurrence with hypergeometric tests, applying a repertoire-size bias correction to TCR pairs. False discovery rates were estimated in a later analysis by permuting HLA or CMV assignments 20 times. In a later analysis, co-occurring TCRs were grouped using DBSCAN, with TCRdist sequence similarity added in when clustering inside HLA-allele-positive subsets. Repertoires with fewer than 30,000 or more than 120,000 public chains were left out of co-occurrence clustering, as were a handful of repertoires with anomalous nucleotide sharing. The clones in this table, taken by TCRdb from immuneACCESS, are in-frame only. Not every clone is retained; where verified, under half of the shortfall comes from an unresolved V gene, and the cause of the rest is unknown. Clonal size and the V and J genes are those of that table, whereas D and trimming came from the DNA. Within this sample are around 90,000 clones, with roughly 86% of them counted one time only. Of the sample, 8% to 10% falls within the top ten clones.

Sequencing was done on a sample of PBMCs. The TCR was taken from a young man in good health and CMV-seropositive. The rearrangement combines TRBV11-2 with TRBJ1-1; TRBD1 could be the D gene, as 5 bases match. The CDR3: CASSFRVTEAFF. The nucleotide sequence reads TGTGCCAGCAGCTTCAGGGTGACTGAAGCTTTCTTT.